Included here is one T cell receptor beta chain sequence, with context. This sample was included in a study of shared clonotypes between healthy human individuals. CDR3 size: 16 residues. Trimming removed 1 base at V and 0 bases at J, with 10 bases between. CDR1 is SGHRS, CDR2 YFSETQ, per germline. CD45RA-negative memory and CD45RA+ naive subsets were split from the CD4+ cells. Replicate PCRs for sorted subsets used approximately 220 ng DNA; this equaled 25,000 to 35,000 T cell genomes. Repertoires were generated with immunoSEQ multiplex PCR, while TCRdb's copy carries only in-frame clones and drops some. Of approximately 980,000 clones in the sample, less than 85% are singletons; the top ten hold approximately 1.5%.

The TCR comes from a man between 18 and 29 years old in good health. V usage is TRBV5-1 and J usage is TRBJ1-4; D unresolved. Sequenced material: memory CD4+ T cells sorted from blood. The subset: CD45RA-negative fraction. The CDR3 nucleotides read TGCGCCAGCAGCTTGATGGACGCTTCAACTAATGAAAAACTGTTTTTT. It codes for CASSLMDASTNEKLFF.